This TCR beta chain was observed in a study of shared clonotypes between healthy human individuals. This CDR3 region has 14 residues. V lost 3 bases, J lost 3 bases, and 11 bases lay in between. Germline CDR1 MNHEY, CDR2 SMNVEV (reference sequence). Each cell subset's genomic DNA was divided evenly among several immunoSEQ plates. This table comes from immunoSEQ multiplex PCR, and its TCRdb copy is limited to in-frame clones, with some not included. Of around 2.1 million clones in the sample, 85% to 95% were seen once. The naive CD8 fraction comprised CD45RO-negative cells positively selected for CCR7 and excluded terminally differentiated effector memory CD45RA+ cells. Donors, healthy HIV-negative adults, lacked recent acute infections or vaccinations. The donors, all of them Caucasian adults, lived in Nashville, Tennessee.

The source is a man between 18 and 35 years old in good health. Some clones in this sample may be carry-over from other donors' samples. The sample was naive CD8+ T cells from PBMCs. V and J are TRBV27 and TRBJ1-1; D gene unclear. In nucleotides, the CDR3 is TGTGCCAGCAGTTTCTCCCACGGGGACACTGAAGCTTTCTTT. Its protein product is CASSFSHGDTEAFF.